This TCR beta chain was sequenced in a study of T cell responses to AZD1222 COVID-19 vaccine. Method: immunoSEQ multiplex PCR; TCRdb's copy keeps in-frame clones and lacks some. The repertoire holds 90,000 to 110,000 clones, with 80% to 90% as singletons. The sequencing here drew on peripheral blood, taken 28 days after the second AZD1222 dose. This receptor was taken from an adult who received the AZD1222 COVID-19 vaccine.

DNA of the CDR3: TGTGCCAGCAGTCAGGAGTTGGGCCGTTACGAGCAGTACTTC. As protein: CASSQELGRYEQYF. V usage is TRBV6-6 and J usage is TRBJ2-7, with D uncertain. The CDR3 sequence is 14 residues long. CDR1 MNHNY and CDR2 SVGAGI come from the germline V gene (reference sequence). The germline V and J ends were trimmed by 5 bases and 4 bases, with 15 bases remaining between them.